A selection of T cell receptor beta chains follows, all from one sample in a study of T cells of healthy individuals. One entry per CDR3 protein results from TCRdb running MiXCR on the 5' RACE reads. Found here are about 53,000 distinct CDR3 sequences, approximately 15% of them singletons; the top ten hold 15% to 20%. These receptors were obtained from a human donor in good health. The CDR3 runs from the conserved cysteine through the conserved F or W. A D gene is named only where the DNA matches it firmly. Size tells how often a clone was seen (once, few, many) or the class of an expanded clone, and some rows leave it out.

j_gene	v_gene	d_gene	abundance	CDR3nt	CDR3aa
TRBJ2-1	TRBV27	TRBD2	few	TGTGCCAGCAGTTTGCCCAGCGGGGGGTGGAATGAGCAGTTCTTC	CASSLPSGGWNEQFF
TRBJ2-3	TRBV24-1	.	few	TGTGCCACCAGTGATTTGGTCGCCAACACAGATACGCAGTATTTT	CATSDLVANTDTQYF
TRBJ2-7	TRBV6-2/TRBV6-3	.	.	TGTGCCAGCAGTAATCCTCGGAACGAGCAGTACTTC	CASSNPRNEQYF
TRBJ1-2	TRBV29-1	TRBD1	many	TGCAGCGTCCTGGACAGGTCCCTCTATGGCTACACCTTC	CSVLDRSLYGYTF
TRBJ2-6	TRBV6-5	.	.	TGTGCCAGCAGGCCACTGCATCTCGGGGCCAACGTCCTGACTTTC	CASRPLHLGANVLTF
TRBJ2-7	TRBV5-4	TRBD1	many	TGTGCCAGCAGCTGGATGGGACAGGGTACGTACGAGCAGTACTTC	CASSWMGQGTYEQYF
TRBJ2-1	TRBV20-1	.	many	TGCAGTGCTAGTGCGGCGGACTCCTACAATGAGCAGTTCTTC	CSASAADSYNEQFF
TRBJ1-1	TRBV7-6	.	few	TGTGCCAGCAGCCCGACGTCAGGGTTCACTGAAGCTTTCTTT	CASSPTSGFTEAFF
TRBJ2-5	TRBV5-1	TRBD1	many	TGCGCCAGCAGCTTAACAGGGGGCGCGTTCCAAGAGACCCAGTACTTC	CASSLTGGAFQETQYF
TRBJ1-1	TRBV19	.	.	TGTGCCAGTCACCAGGGGCCCGCGAACACTGAAGCTTTCTTT	CASHQGPANTEAFF
TRBJ1-2	TRBV2	.	few	TGTGCCAGCAGTGAGCTCACCGGTCGCTCCTCTGGCTACACCTTC	CASSELTGRSSGYTF
TRBJ2-3	TRBV7-6	TRBD2	many	TGTGCCAGCAGCTTAGCGCCAAAGACTAGCGGGTTCCGTACAGATACGCAGTATTTT	CASSLAPKTSGFRTDTQYF
TRBJ1-1	TRBV29-1	TRBD1	many	TGCAGCGTTTTACCGACAGGGAGTAACACTGAAGCTTTCTTT	CSVLPTGSNTEAFF
TRBJ2-3	TRBV10-1	TRBD2	few	TGCGCCAGCTCTGAAGCGGGGGGCCCCACAGATACGCAGTATTTT	CASSEAGGPTDTQYF
TRBJ2-2	TRBV9	TRBD1	.	TGTGCCAGCAGCGTGGGACAGTCGAACACCGGGGAGCTGTTTTTT	CASSVGQSNTGELFF
TRBJ1-6	TRBV5-5	.	few	TGTGCCAGCAGCTTGCTGGAGTTAAACCTTAATTCACCCCTCCACTTT	CASSLLELNLNSPLHF
TRBJ2-1	TRBV6-5	TRBD1	.	TGTGCCAGCAGTCCCAGACAGGGCCTCTCCTACAATGAGCAGTTCTTC	CASSPRQGLSYNEQFF